The entry below describes one TCR beta chain. Its specificity is not known. The germline CDR1 and CDR2 sequences are SGHTA and FQGNSA. The CDR3 is made up of 14 amino acids. V dropped 6 bases and J dropped 1 base, with 13 bases sitting between them. The entry originates in a study of T cell repertoires in cytomegalovirus infection. TCRdb fed the reads into MiXCR, producing one record per CDR3 protein. The sample has about 570,000 distinct CDR3 sequences; almost 40% are singletons. Here the sequenced sample was cultured PBMCs, taken from culture after CMV antigen stimulation. The source is a human donor in good health (CMV status not recorded). Some clones in this sample may be carry-over from other donors' samples. The J gene is TRBJ2-7, the V gene TRBV7-2; possible D gene TRBD1, 5 bases. The CDR3 reads CASSADRFSYEQYF. In DNA form, the CDR3 reads TGTGCCAGCAGTGCAGACAGATTTTCCTACGAGCAGTACTTC.